The TCR beta chain described here comes from a study of shared clonotypes between healthy human individuals. Germline V CDR1 and CDR2: GTSNPN, SVGIG (reference sequence). This CDR3 has 10 amino acids. Unmatched junction bases numbered 2, after V lost 8 bases and J lost 5 bases. The authors distributed each subset's genomic DNA evenly over several immunoSEQ plates. The method was immunoSEQ multiplex PCR; TCRdb's version includes in-frame clones alone and lacks a portion of them. The profile covers a few hundred thousand clones, with 95% to 97% appearing a single time and about 0.32% taken by the ten largest. CD8 memory was a combination of CD45RO+ cells and CCR7-negative CD45RA+ TemRA cells.

The receptor's source is a man aged 25-45 years in good health. The chain joins TRBV30 to TRBJ2-7; 8 positions agree with TRBD2. The specimen was memory CD8+ T cells sorted from blood. The subset here: CD45RO+ cells pooled with CCR7-negative TemRA cells. The CDR3 coding sequence is TGTGCCAGCGGGAGCCACGAGCAGTACTTC. This translates into CASGSHEQYF.